This T cell receptor (beta chain) was profiled in a study of T cells in Graves' hyperthyroidism and ophthalmopathy. Whole-study findings and limits: Appearing also in blood were most of the thyroid clonotypes expanded above 0.001.

Many counts were recorded for this clonotype. The antigen remains unidentified. Trimming removed 4 bases from V and 2 bases from J, with 10 bases in between. Germline CDR1 SGHRS, CDR2 YFSETQ. CDR3 length equals 13 residues. RNA transcripts yielded amplified TCR beta CDR3 regions. Using the HTBI primer set, a first-round RT-PCR was run on the TCR CDR3. One entry per CDR3 protein results from TCRdb running MiXCR on the multiplex PCR reads. Of roughly 420,000 distinct CDR3 sequences detected, roughly 13% appear once; the ten largest clones hold roughly 4.8%. What was sequenced was blood. This clonotype originated in a woman between 18 and 29 years old with Graves' hyperthyroidism. The V call is TRBV5-1, the J call TRBJ2-7; TRBD1 is a possible D gene (5 bases). The CDR3 here is CASSIRQTYEQYF. Here the CDR3 DNA reads TGCGCCAGCAGCATAAGACAGACCTACGAGCAGTACTTC.